The source of this T cell receptor beta chain is a study of glioma-infiltrating T cells (dated by TCRdb to the mid-2010s). With regard to the full study: The study sequenced TCR alpha- and beta-chain repertoires from glioma tissue, from non-neoplastic brain tissue and from matched peripheral blood mononuclear cells. To measure divergence between tissue and blood T-cell populations, each tissue-infiltrating repertoire was compared with the peripheral blood repertoire of the same patient. Three low-grade glioma patients, roughly eight primary glioblastoma patients, and three non-glioma patients who contributed non-neoplastic brain tissue made up the paired cohort. Summary of the overall study and its limitations: VJ-independent divergence between tissue and blood was lower than expected in non-neoplastic patients but higher than expected in all gliomas, particularly low-grade gliomas. Group comparisons rested on small numbers: three non-neoplastic, three low-grade glioma and fewer than ten glioblastoma patients. Only a very small number of CDR3 sequences turned up in both tissue and blood, a result put down to high CDR3 diversity combined with limited sampling.

The CDR3 goes from the cysteine to the phenylalanine over 15 residues. Only CDR3 DNA is held: 45 bases, read in frame from base 1. V is clipped by 1 base and J by 3 bases, and the sequence between their germline boundaries is 9 bases long. CDR1 and CDR2, per the germline V gene (reference sequence), are LGHDT and YNNKEL. In this sample, this clonotype turned up a few times. Its antigen specificity is not known. No clone much larger than this one lies a single base away; base qualities are absent. TCR alpha and beta CDR3 regions were amplified with the iRepertoire nested amplicon-rescue multiplex PCR (arm-PCR) platform from RNA. For one-step reverse transcription and amplification, roughly 90-400 ng of tissue mRNA or PBMC total RNA was used as input. Following bead purification, Illumina adapters were added by a secondary multiplex PCR, and the libraries were gel-purified between 200 and 400 bp. The libraries contained internal 6-nucleotide barcodes that were used for demultiplexing. Sequencing of libraries was performed on an Illumina MiSeq with 2x220 or 2x250 nucleotide paired-end reads. As for how the authors treated the data: Paired reads were merged using FLASH 1.2.11 and were aligned to the GRCh37 human genome using BWA-MEM, after which TRA and TRB reads were extracted. V and J assignment used an IMGT-derived reference of cassette sequences and CDR3 motifs that included pseudogenes. Three-frame translation of reads was performed, and productive CDR3s were defined as those with a C...FGXG motif and no stop codons. Unique combinations of V-J cassette pair and CDR3 amino acid sequence were defined as clonotypes. Filtering of reads was based on Hamming distance, with the threshold set by the sequence error rate of each sample in mapped regions. The public reads were run again by TCRdb, first through fastp at Q25 and then through MiXCR, and only productive beta chains were kept. Identical CDR3 proteins give one entry, which carries the most common genes and DNA. The V and J calls reflect TCRdb's pipeline rather than the authors' work. For this sample the table gives some 110,000 distinct CDR3 sequences, of which roughly 23% were detected only once. The top ten clones comprise over 12% of the sample.

This clonotype was obtained from a human donor with low-grade glioma or glioblastoma, undergoing nonglioma brain surgery, or in good health (not recorded which). The sequencing sample was made of glioma tissue, nonneoplastic brain tissue, or PBMCs (not recorded which). The chain couples TRBV3-1 to TRBJ2-2; the D gene cannot be resolved reliably. The DNA sequence follows: TGTGCCAGCAGCCAAGGTCCAGCATACACCGGGGAGCTGTTTTTT. This gives the protein CASSQGPAYTGELFF.